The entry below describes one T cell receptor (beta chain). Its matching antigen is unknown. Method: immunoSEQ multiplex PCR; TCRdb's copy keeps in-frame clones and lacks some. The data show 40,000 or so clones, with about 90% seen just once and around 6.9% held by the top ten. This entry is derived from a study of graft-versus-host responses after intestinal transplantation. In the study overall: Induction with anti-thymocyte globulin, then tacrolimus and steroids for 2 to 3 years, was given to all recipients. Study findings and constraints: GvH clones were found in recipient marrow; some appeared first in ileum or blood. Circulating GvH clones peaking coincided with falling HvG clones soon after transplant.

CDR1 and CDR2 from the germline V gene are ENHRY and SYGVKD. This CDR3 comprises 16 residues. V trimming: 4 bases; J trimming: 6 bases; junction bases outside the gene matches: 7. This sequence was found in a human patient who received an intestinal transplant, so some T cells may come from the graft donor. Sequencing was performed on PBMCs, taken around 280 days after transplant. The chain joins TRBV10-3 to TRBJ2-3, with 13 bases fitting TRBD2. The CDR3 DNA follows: TGTGCCATCAGTGCACTAGCGGGGGGGCGTTCGGATACGCAGTATTTT. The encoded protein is CAISALAGGRSDTQYF.